The rows below give T cell receptor beta chains drawn from one sample of a study of CD8+ T cells in alopecia areata. The table came from immunoSEQ multiplex PCR; TCRdb's copy has only in-frame clones and leaves some out. The data contain roughly 150,000 clones, 55% of them singletons. The specimen sequenced was CD4+ T cells sorted from blood. These TCRs come from a human donor in good health. The CDR3 runs from the conserved cysteine through the conserved F or W. The order of the fields is V gene, J gene, clone size, D gene, CDR3 protein, CDR3 DNA. The D gene is left open where the match is weak. Size values are once, few and many counts, or a class for expanded clones, and some rows have none.

V: TRBV29-1
J: TRBJ2-1
size: NA
D: NA
CDR3: CSEVRGSNEQFF
DNA: TGCAGCGAAGTAAGGGGCAGCAATGAGCAGTTCTTC

V: TRBV29-1
J: TRBJ2-1
size: NA
D: TRBD2
CDR3: CSLRSSGISYNEQFF
DNA: TGCAGCCTTCGAAGTAGCGGGATTTCCTACAATGAGCAGTTCTTC

V: TRBV28
J: TRBJ2-2
size: few
D: NA
CDR3: CATQGLTGELFF
DNA: TGTGCCACCCAGGGACTCACCGGGGAGCTGTTTTTT

V: TRBV30
J: TRBJ1-1
size: NA
D: TRBD1
CDR3: CAWTGGLNTEAFF
DNA: TGTGCCTGGACAGGGGGCCTGAACACTGAAGCTTTCTTT

V: TRBV7-9
J: TRBJ1-3
size: few
D: NA
CDR3: CASSSGNTIYF
DNA: TGTGCCAGCAGCTCTGGAAACACCATATATTTT

V: TRBV7-2
J: TRBJ2-5
size: NA
D: NA
CDR3: CASSPTSFQETQYF
DNA: TGTGCCAGCAGCCCAACTAGTTTCCAAGAGACCCAGTACTTC

V: TRBV2
J: TRBJ2-7
size: NA
D: NA
CDR3: CASSRGSSYEQYF
DNA: TGTGCCAGCAGTCGAGGCAGCTCCTACGAGCAGTACTTC

V: TRBV30
J: TRBJ1-5
size: NA
D: NA
CDR3: CAWSATRGYTPQHF
DNA: TGTGCCTGGAGTGCCACCCGCGGTTACACGCCCCAGCATTTT

V: TRBV30
J: TRBJ1-5
size: once
D: NA
CDR3: CAWSVGWGLGPQHF
DNA: TGTGCCTGGAGTGTAGGCTGGGGGCTGGGGCCCCAGCATTTT

V: TRBV4-1
J: TRBJ2-1
size: NA
D: NA
CDR3: CASSQVKVFSYNEQFF
DNA: TGCGCCAGCAGCCAAGTGAAGGTTTTTTCCTACAATGAGCAGTTCTTC

V: TRBV19
J: TRBJ2-1
size: many
D: NA
CDR3: CASSSRYVPEQFF
DNA: TGTGCCAGTAGTAGCCGCTACGTCCCTGAGCAGTTCTTC

V: TRBV28
J: TRBJ1-5
size: NA
D: TRBD1
CDR3: CASSPTGFNQPQHF
DNA: TGTGCCAGCAGCCCGACAGGGTTCAACCAGCCCCAGCATTTT

V: TRBV28
J: TRBJ2-1
size: few
D: NA
CDR3: CASSLTRGAGNNEQFF
DNA: TGTGCCAGCAGTTTAACTCGGGGGGCTGGGAACAATGAGCAGTTCTTC

V: TRBV29-1
J: TRBJ2-5
size: few
D: NA
CDR3: CSVRVYQETQYF
DNA: TGCAGCGTTAGAGTTTACCAAGAGACCCAGTACTTC

V: TRBV29-1
J: TRBJ2-5
size: few
D: NA
CDR3: CSVLMGEGTQYF
DNA: TGCAGCGTCCTTATGGGAGAGGGGACCCAGTACTTC

V: TRBV15
J: TRBJ1-2
size: NA
D: NA
CDR3: CATSMVGRGYTF
DNA: TGTGCCACCAGCATGGTGGGTAGGGGCTACACCTTC

V: TRBV21-1
J: TRBJ2-5
size: few
D: NA
CDR3: CASSKGGDVRETQYF
DNA: TGTGCCAGCAGCAAAGGGGGGGACGTCCGGGAGACCCAGTACTTC

V: TRBV25-1
J: TRBJ2-7
size: NA
D: TRBD2
CDR3: CASMRTSGNSYEQYF
DNA: TGTGCCAGCATGAGAACTAGCGGTAACTCCTACGAGCAGTACTTC

V: TRBV30
J: TRBJ2-5
size: NA
D: NA
CDR3: CAWSVSGAETQYF
DNA: TGTGCCTGGAGTGTATCCGGGGCAGAGACCCAGTACTTC

V: TRBV29-1
J: TRBJ1-1
size: NA
D: NA
CDR3: CSVAEVAAFF
DNA: TGCAGCGTGGCTGAGGTAGCAGCTTTCTTT

V: TRBV29-1
J: TRBJ2-5
size: NA
D: NA
CDR3: CSVAPGETQYF
DNA: TGCAGCGTTGCCCCGGGGGAGACCCAGTACTTC

V: TRBV5-4
J: TRBJ2-3
size: NA
D: NA
CDR3: CASSRDTDVDTQYF
DNA: TGTGCCAGCAGCCGAGACACCGACGTGGATACGCAGTATTTT

V: TRBV13
J: TRBJ2-7
size: NA
D: NA
CDR3: CASSPRRDSYEQYF
DNA: TGTGCCAGCAGCCCCCGGAGGGACAGTTACGAGCAGTACTTC

V: TRBV29-1
J: TRBJ1-2
size: NA
D: NA
CDR3: CSVGSGTNYGYTF
DNA: TGCAGCGTGGGTTCCGGAACAAACTATGGCTACACCTTC

V: TRBV6-5
J: TRBJ2-7
size: NA
D: TRBD1
CDR3: CASGRDRGPYF
DNA: TGTGCCAGCGGCCGGGACAGGGGTCCGTACTTC

V: TRBV30
J: TRBJ2-7
size: NA
D: NA
CDR3: CAWSDRVALEQYF
DNA: TGTGCCTGGAGTGACAGGGTAGCTCTAGAGCAGTACTTC

V: TRBV30
J: TRBJ2-1
size: few
D: TRBD2
CDR3: CAWSVRGDRQFF
DNA: TGTGCCTGGAGTGTACGGGGGGACCGGCAGTTCTTC

V: TRBV30
J: TRBJ1-5
size: NA
D: NA
CDR3: CAWSVQSGVHQPQHF
DNA: TGTGCCTGGAGTGTACAGTCAGGGGTTCATCAGCCCCAGCATTTT

V: TRBV18
J: TRBJ1-1
size: NA
D: TRBD1
CDR3: CASSRDSNTEAFF
DNA: TGTGCCAGCTCACGGGACAGCAACACTGAAGCTTTCTTT

V: TRBV29-1
J: TRBJ2-5
size: NA
D: NA
CDR3: CSVEWGLETQYF
DNA: TGCAGCGTTGAGTGGGGCTTGGAGACCCAGTACTTC

V: TRBV7-6
J: TRBJ2-5
size: NA
D: NA
CDR3: CASSLGGSRRETQYF
DNA: TGTGCCAGCAGCTTAGGAGGGAGTCGTCGAGAGACCCAGTACTTC

V: TRBV10-2
J: TRBJ2-7
size: NA
D: TRBD1
CDR3: CASRMGRGYEQYF
DNA: TGCGCCAGCCGTATGGGCAGGGGGTACGAGCAGTACTTC

V: TRBV11-2
J: TRBJ2-1
size: NA
D: TRBD1
CDR3: CASSFRQGAGEQFF
DNA: TGTGCCAGCAGTTTTAGACAGGGGGCGGGTGAGCAGTTCTTC

V: TRBV19
J: TRBJ2-7
size: NA
D: NA
CDR3: CASSPWLRDEQYF
DNA: TGTGCCAGTAGTCCGTGGCTCCGCGACGAGCAGTACTTC

V: TRBV19
J: TRBJ1-5
size: once
D: NA
CDR3: CASSMGAGRANQPQHF
DNA: TGTGCCAGTAGTATGGGTGCAGGGAGGGCCAATCAGCCCCAGCATTTT

V: TRBV6-1
J: TRBJ2-3
size: NA
D: NA
CDR3: CASSVRLDSADTQYF
DNA: TGTGCCAGCAGTGTCAGACTAGATTCGGCAGATACGCAGTATTTT

V: TRBV15
J: TRBJ2-7
size: NA
D: NA
CDR3: CATSNGYYEQYF
DNA: TGTGCCACCAGCAACGGTTACTACGAGCAGTACTTC